The 8 T cell receptor beta chains presented below share a single source sample, sequenced in a study of vaccination effects on CD4 cells after COVID-19. The data were produced by immunoSEQ multiplex PCR, yet TCRdb's version contains in-frame clones alone and is incomplete. The data contain 45,000 to 60,000 clones, 76% of them singletons. The antigens for these receptors are not known. When around ten days of culture had elapsed, CD4+ T cells were isolated. Sequencing was performed on CD4+ T cells from PBMCs cultured without peptide, taken before COVID-19 vaccination. The receptor set was obtained from a human donor who had a prior SARS-CoV-2 infection.

This chain uses TRBV30 with TRBJ1-4, with D possibly matching TRBD1 (5 bases). CDR1 and CDR2 (germline): GTSNPN, SVGIG (reference sequence). This CDR3 spans 15 amino acids. The V gene lost 2 bases and the J gene lost 0 bases, with 10 bases spanning the gap. The DNA for the CDR3 is TGTGCCTGGAGTTATTCAGGGACAACTAATGAAAAACTGTTTTTT. This gives the protein CAWSYSGTTNEKLFF.

This chain uses TRBV3-1 (or the pseudogene TRBV3-2) with TRBJ2-7; 12 nucleotides match TRBD2. The CDR3 is made up of 15 amino acids. J lost 6 bases, V lost 5 bases, and 8 bases had no gene match. Germline V gives CDR1 LGHDT, CDR2 YNNKEL (reference sequence). The CDR3 loop reads CASSGRWTSGVEQYF. The CDR3 region has the DNA TGTGCCAGCAGCGGAAGATGGACTAGCGGGGTCGAGCAGTACTTC.

This clone appeared once. The rearrangement joins TRBV3-1 (or the pseudogene TRBV3-2) to TRBJ2-3; 10 nucleotides match TRBD2. The germline V gene has CDR1 LGHDT and CDR2 YNNKEL (reference sequence). J was trimmed by 1 base and V by 4 bases; bases with no gene match: 5. There are 16 residues in the CDR3. In DNA, the CDR3 is TGTGCCAGCAGCCGACTAGCGGGCCTCGGCACAGATACGCAGTATTTT. Its protein product is CASSRLAGLGTDTQYF.

V and J are TRBV2 and TRBJ2-1; D gene unclear. Germline V CDR1 and CDR2: SNHLY, FYNNEI. Trimming pared 5 bases from V and 5 bases from J, leaving 10 bases between. The CDR3 covers 13 residues. CDR3 nucleotides: TGTGCCAGCAGTACAACCAGCGACAATGAGCAGTTCTTC. Amino acid sequence: CASSTTSDNEQFF. The full variable domain, in which reference TRBV2 and TRBJ2-1 provide the parts outside the CDR3, is EPEVTQTPSHQVTQMGQEVILRCVPISNHLYFYWYRQILGQKVEFLVSFYNNEISEKSEIFDDQFSVERPDGSNFTLKIRSTKLEDSAMYFCASSTTSDNEQFFGPGTRLTVL.

There are a few counts of this clone. The rearrangement links TRBV6-6 to TRBJ1-2; 7 positions agree with TRBD1. Looked up from germline, CDR1 is MNHNY and CDR2 is SVGAGI (reference sequence). J gave up 11 bases and V 2 bases, and 8 bases lay outside the gene matches. The CDR3 loop spans 13 amino acids. The chain's CDR3 is CASSYDRARTYTF. CDR3 nucleotide sequence: TGTGCCAGCAGTTACGACAGGGCGAGAACTTACACCTTC.

The chain combines TRBV25-1 with TRBJ1-4, with D perhaps TRBD1 (5 bases). With 6 bases removed from V and 4 bases from J, the gap between germline ends came to 12 bases. Germline CDR1 MGHDK, CDR2 SYGVNS. CDR3 length equals 14 residues. CDR3 in DNA: TGTGCCAGCAGACAGTGGGACGGTAATGAAAAACTGTTTTTT. It encodes CASRQWDGNEKLFF.

The chain is built from TRBV4-2 and TRBJ1-2; possible D gene TRBD1, 6 bases. The CDR3 length is 18 residues. Per the germline V gene, CDR1 is LGHNA and CDR2 is YNFKEQ. V dropped 0 bases and J dropped 1 base, with 18 bases sitting between them. CDR3 sequence reads: CASSQERPRTVYNYGYTF. The CDR3 nucleotides are TGTGCCAGCAGCCAAGAGCGGCCCCGGACAGTTTATAACTATGGCTACACCTTC.

The chain combines TRBV7-9 with TRBJ2-3, with D tentatively TRBD1 or TRBD2 (5 bases each). Germline V lookup: CDR1 SEHNR, CDR2 FQNEAQ (reference sequence). CDR3 length equals 15 residues. Between the trimmed V and J ends, which lost 4 bases and 2 bases, there was a span of 13 bases. The CDR3 is CASSSARGSTDTQYF. The CDR3 nucleotides are TGTGCCAGCAGCTCCGCGAGGGGTTCCACAGATACGCAGTATTTT.